The 27 T cell receptor beta chains below were found in one sample sequenced in a study of blood T cell repertoires in COVID-19. Here immunoSEQ multiplex PCR was the method, and the copy in TCRdb shows in-frame clones only, minus some. The table lists over 150,000 clones, around 87% of them singletons, with roughly 2.5% in the top ten. The specimen sequenced was peripheral blood. These receptors originate from a woman older than 75 with COVID-19, enrolled during active disease.

The gene calls are TRBV11-2 and TRBJ1-4; possibly TRBD1 for D (5 bases). V lost 4 bases and J lost 0, with 12 bases in between. The CDR3 is made up of 16 amino acids. Germline-derived CDR1 and CDR2 are SGHAT and FQNNGV. The CDR3 region is CASSSGTRTTNEKLFF. CDR3 DNA: TGTGCCAGCAGCTCCGGGACTAGAACAACTAATGAAAAACTGTTTTTT.

This clone was counted once. The V call is TRBV4-2, the J call TRBJ2-3; possibly TRBD1 for D (5 bases). The V and J ends lost 1 base and 4 bases respectively, with 18 bases between them. The CDR3 runs to 17 residues. The V gene's germline CDR1 is LGHNA and CDR2 YNFKEQ. The CDR3 spells CASSQVVDSVAADTQYF. The CDR3 DNA reads as TGTGCCAGCAGCCAAGTCGTAGACAGTGTGGCCGCAGATACGCAGTATTTT.

This clone appeared a few times. This rearrangement joins TRBV6-2 or TRBV6-3 to TRBJ1-2; 8 positions agree with TRBD1. This CDR3 contains 14 residues. Germline trimming cut 5 bases from V and 11 bases from J; bases unmatched to any gene: 13. Germline CDR1 MNHEY, CDR2 SVGEGT. CDR3: CASSRRTGSVRYTF. The CDR3, as DNA: TGTGCCAGCAGTCGCCGGACAGGGTCTGTCAGGTACACCTTC.

The chain recombines TRBV6-6 with TRBJ1-1; 12 nucleotides agree with TRBD1. J was trimmed by 4 bases and V by 5 bases; bases with no gene match: 5. Looked up from germline, CDR1 is MNHNY and CDR2 is SVGAGI (reference sequence). CDR3 length: 15 residues. This chain's CDR3 is CASSQSGQGATEAFF. CDR3 DNA: TGTGCCAGCAGTCAGTCGGGACAGGGGGCCACTGAAGCTTTCTTT.

The chain recombines TRBV5-6 with TRBJ2-3, with D perhaps matching TRBD2 (6 bases). Germline values: CDR1 SGHDT, CDR2 YYEEEE. V was pared by 4 bases and J by 2 bases, with 11 bases between. The CDR3 loop spans 14 amino acids. CDR3 amino acids: CASSVGTYTDTQYF. The CDR3 nucleotides read TGTGCCAGCAGCGTAGGGACTTACACAGATACGCAGTATTTT.

The chain joins TRBV10-2 to TRBJ2-2; 8 bases fit TRBD2. The CDR3 spans 14 residues. The junction had 5 bases not matched to a gene; V was cut back by 4 bases and J by 7 bases. Germline lookup yields CDR1 WSHSY and CDR2 SAAADI. The CDR3 bases are TGCGCCAGCAGTGCTGGACTAGCCATCGGGGAGCTGTTTTTT. Translating gives CASSAGLAIGELFF.

The J gene is TRBJ2-2, the V gene TRBV19, with 7 bases that match TRBD1. The trim removed 7 bases at V and 0 bases at J, leaving 8 bases unmatched. Germline assignment: CDR1 LNHDA and CDR2 SQIVND (reference sequence). This CDR3 spans 16 amino acids. This chain's CDR3 is CASNDREIPNTGELFF. The CDR3 DNA is TGTGCCAGTAATGACAGGGAAATTCCGAACACCGGGGAGCTGTTTTTT.

This clone was observed a few times. The V gene is TRBV28, the J gene TRBJ1-5; 8 positions match TRBD1. V lost 8 bases, J lost 4 bases, and 4 bases stayed unmatched. Looked up from germline, CDR1 is MDHEN and CDR2 is SYDVKM. The CDR3 length is 13 residues. CDR3: CASRTGWNQPQHF. CDR3 coding DNA: TGTGCCAGCCGGACAGGGTGGAATCAGCCCCAGCATTTT.

This chain connects TRBV28 to TRBJ1-2; D is unresolved. The CDR3 is 14 residues long. The V and J ends lost 1 base and 7 bases respectively, with 13 bases between them. Germline assignment: CDR1 MDHEN and CDR2 SYDVKM. CDR3 in DNA: TGTGCCAGCAGTTTATATCTCTCCCCGAGTGGCTACACCTTC. Protein sequence: CASSLYLSPSGYTF.

J is TRBJ1-5 and V is TRBV7-8, with D possibly matching TRBD1 (5 bases). Trimming removed 5 bases at V and 6 bases at J, with 23 bases between. In germline, CDR1 is SGHVS, CDR2 FQNEAQ. This CDR3 is 17 amino acids long. CDR3 protein: CASSLGRGLTGSQPQHF. As DNA, the CDR3 is TGTGCCAGCAGCCTTGGACGGGGACTCACCGGTAGTCAGCCCCAGCATTTT.

The chain carries TRBV28 and TRBJ2-7; tentatively, D is TRBD1 (6 bases). The CDR3 loop spans 12 amino acids. In germline, CDR1 is MDHEN, CDR2 SYDVKM. The V gene lost 3 bases and the J gene lost 6 bases, with 9 bases spanning the gap. The CDR3 loop reads CASSLARGEQYF. The CDR3 DNA reads TGTGCCAGCAGTTTGGCCAGGGGCGAGCAGTACTTC.

The V and J genes are TRBV3-1 (or the pseudogene TRBV3-2) and TRBJ2-7, with a tentative D call TRBD2 (6 bases). Trimming took 2 bases from V and 3 from J, leaving 14 bases between them. The CDR3 has 15 residues. Germline CDR1 LGHDT, CDR2 YNNKEL (reference sequence). CDR3 DNA sequence: TGTGCCAGCAGCCAACGTCGGACGGGAGTCTACGAGCAGTACTTC. Its protein product is CASSQRRTGVYEQYF.

The V and J genes are TRBV20-1 and TRBJ2-1; TRBD2 matches 12 bases. The CDR3 covers 17 residues. V shed 3 bases and J 8 bases; nucleotides not matched to a gene: 14. Germline loops: CDR1 DFQATT, CDR2 SNEGSKA (reference sequence). CDR3 sequence reads: CSASDPSGRVSVDEQFF. CDR3 coding DNA: TGCAGTGCTAGTGACCCTAGCGGGAGGGTTTCGGTAGATGAGCAGTTCTTC.

The V call is TRBV6-5, the J call TRBJ1-3; 7 nucleotides match TRBD1. The ends lost 10 bases at V and 0 bases at J; junction bases unmatched: 9. The CDR3 is made up of 15 amino acids. CDR1 and CDR2 from the germline V gene are MNHEY and SVGAGI. The CDR3 region is CATKGQTYSGNTIYF. CDR3 DNA sequence: TGTGCCACAAAGGGACAGACCTACTCTGGAAACACCATATATTTT.

This clone has a single count. CDR3 loop: CASSRTGTNEKLFF. The CDR3 bases are TGTGCCAGCAGTAGGACAGGCACTAATGAAAAACTGTTTTTT. The chain uses TRBV27 and TRBJ1-4; 7 bases are shared with TRBD1. The CDR3 loop spans 14 amino acids. Germline trimming cut 5 bases from V and 2 bases from J; bases unmatched to any gene: 2. Per the germline V gene, CDR1 is MNHEY and CDR2 is SMNVEV (reference sequence).

This chain joins TRBV25-1 and TRBJ2-3; TRBD2 matches at 7 bases. Germline CDR1 and CDR2: MGHDK and SYGVNS. The trim removed 6 bases at V and 2 bases at J, leaving 8 bases unmatched. This CDR3 spans 15 amino acids. The CDR3 DNA reads as TGTGCCAGCAGACCCTCTAGCGGCCCCACAGATACGCAGTATTTT. It codes for CASRPSSGPTDTQYF. The entire variable domain, with the rest obtained from reference TRBV25-1 and TRBJ2-3, is as follows: EADIYQTPRYLVIGTGKKITLECSQTMGHDKMYWYQQDPGMELHLIHYSYGVNSTEKGDLSSESTVSRIRTEHFPLTLESARPSHTSQYLCASRPSSGPTDTQYFGPGTRLTVL.

The CDR3 nucleotides read TGTGCCAGCAGTCAGACTAGCAGTGAGCAGTACTTC. Protein: CASSQTSSEQYF. J is TRBJ2-7 and V is TRBV11-2; 7 nucleotides agree with TRBD2. With V trimmed by 6 bases and J by 7 bases, 6 bases remained unmatched. Germline CDR1 SGHAT, CDR2 FQNNGV. The CDR3 loop spans 12 amino acids. The variable domain in full, completed from reference TRBV11-2 and TRBJ2-7, reads EAGVAQSPRYKIIEKRQSVAFWCNPISGHATLYWYQQILGQGPKLLIQFQNNGVVDDSQLPKDRFSAERLKGVDSTLKIQPAKLEDSAVYLCASSQTSSEQYFGPGTRLTVT.

This clone has just one count. The chain links TRBV5-1 to TRBJ1-1, with 10 nucleotides matching TRBD1. CDR1 is SGHRS, CDR2 YFSETQ, per germline. The junction had 2 bases not matched to a gene; V was cut back by 4 bases and J by 5 bases. This CDR3 has 13 residues. CDR3 loop: CASSGQGVTEAFF. The CDR3 nucleotides read TGCGCCAGCAGCGGACAGGGGGTAACTGAAGCTTTCTTT. The full variable domain, rest sourced from reference TRBV5-1 and TRBJ1-1, is KAGVTQTPRYLIKTRGQQVTLSCSPISGHRSVSWYQQTPGQGLQFLFEYFSETQRNKGNFPGRFSGRQFSNSRSEMNVSTLELGDSALYLCASSGQGVTEAFFGQGTRLTVV.

The V and J genes are TRBV2 and TRBJ2-5; the D gene is possibly TRBD1 (7 bases). The ends were cut back, 4 bases at V and 2 bases at J, with 14 bases in the middle. The CDR3 is 15 residues long. The V gene's germline CDR1 is SNHLY and CDR2 FYNNEI. CDR3 coding DNA: TGTGCCAGCAGTGGCAGCAGGGGGAGGCAAGAGACCCAGTACTTC. Its translation: CASSGSRGRQETQYF.

The chain uses TRBV29-1 and TRBJ2-2; maybe TRBD1 (5 bases). The V gene's germline CDR1 is SQVTM and CDR2 ANQGSEA. This CDR3 comprises 16 residues. Trimming pared 1 base from V and 0 bases from J, leaving 12 bases between. CDR3 sequence (DNA): TGCAGCGTTGAAGCATCTAGGGGCCCGAACACCGGGGAGCTGTTTTTT. This translates into CSVEASRGPNTGELFF.

This clone appeared a single time. The chain joins TRBV19 to TRBJ1-5; 9 bases are shared with TRBD1. CDR3 length: 14 amino acids. J lost 7 bases, V lost 6 bases, and 7 bases had no gene match. Germline CDR1 is LNHDA and CDR2 is SQIVND (reference sequence). The CDR3 spells CASSRTGVGQPQHF. DNA of the CDR3: TGTGCCAGTAGCCGGACAGGGGTGGGACAGCCCCAGCATTTT.

J is TRBJ1-4 and V is TRBV5-1, with 12 bases that match TRBD1. This CDR3 comprises 15 residues. Germline-derived CDR1 and CDR2 are SGHRS and YFSETQ. Trimming at V came to 4 bases and at J to 8 bases, leaving 6 bases not matched to a gene. The CDR3 sequence: CASSLGTGGNEKLFF. DNA for the CDR3: TGCGCCAGCAGCCTGGGGACAGGGGGCAACGAAAAACTGTTTTTT.

Concerning this clone: The same CDR3 can be traced to other DNA sequences in this sample. The rearrangement links TRBV5-1 to TRBJ2-2, with no clear D. The CDR3 has 14 amino acids. CDR1 is SGHRS and CDR2 is YFSETQ in the germline V gene. Trimming pared 0 bases from V and 1 base from J, leaving 4 bases between. CDR3 protein: CASSLAGNTGELFF. DNA for the CDR3: TGCGCCAGCAGCTTGGCAGGGAACACCGGGGAGCTGTTTTTT.

The chain carries TRBV21-1 and TRBJ2-7; the table names TRBD2, a call not compared with the DNA. TRBV21-1 is described as a pseudogene. The CDR3 loop spans 15 amino acids. The CDR3 reads CASSIYRDYLYEQYF. Here the CDR3 DNA reads TGTGCCAGCAGTATATACCGGGACTACCTCTACGAGCAGTACTTC.

The V gene is TRBV7-2, the J gene TRBJ1-6; TRBD1 might be the D (5 bases). CDR1 SGHTA and CDR2 FQGNSA come from the germline V gene. This CDR3 is built from 15 residues. Trimming took 1 base from V and 8 from J, leaving 12 bases between them. CDR3 loop: CASSLDAGTYSPLHF. CDR3 bases: TGTGCCAGCAGCTTAGATGCGGGGACCTATTCACCCCTCCACTTT.

The chain recombines TRBV19 with TRBJ2-5; weak D call: TRBD2 (7 bases). The ends were cut back, 2 bases at V and 2 bases at J, with 9 bases in the middle. The CDR3 has 14 amino acids. Germline CDR1 LNHDA, CDR2 SQIVND (reference sequence). CDR3 sequence reads: CASSIRGAQETQYF. The CDR3 DNA reads TGTGCCAGTAGTATACGGGGGGCTCAAGAGACCCAGTACTTC.

The CDR3 region is CASAGTGGHQETQYF. Here the CDR3 DNA reads TGTGCCAGCGCTGGAACAGGGGGTCACCAAGAGACCCAGTACTTC. The chain recombines TRBV19 with TRBJ2-5, with 8 positions matching TRBD1. Trimming at V came to 9 bases and at J to 0 bases, leaving 9 bases not matched to a gene. This CDR3 region has 15 residues. Germline CDR1 and CDR2: LNHDA and SQIVND (reference sequence).